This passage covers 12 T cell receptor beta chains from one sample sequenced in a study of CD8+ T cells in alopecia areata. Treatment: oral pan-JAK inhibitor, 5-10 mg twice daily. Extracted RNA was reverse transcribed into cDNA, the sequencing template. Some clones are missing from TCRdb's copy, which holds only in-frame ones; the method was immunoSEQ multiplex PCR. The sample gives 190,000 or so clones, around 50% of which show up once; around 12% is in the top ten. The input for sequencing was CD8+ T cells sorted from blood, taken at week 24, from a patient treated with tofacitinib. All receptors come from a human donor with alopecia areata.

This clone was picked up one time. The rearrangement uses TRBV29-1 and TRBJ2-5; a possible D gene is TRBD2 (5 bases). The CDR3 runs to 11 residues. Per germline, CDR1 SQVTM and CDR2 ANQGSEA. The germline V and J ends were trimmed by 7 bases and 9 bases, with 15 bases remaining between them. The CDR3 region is CSAPAASPQYF. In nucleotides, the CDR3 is TGCAGCGCCCCAGCGGCCAGCCCCCAGTACTTC.

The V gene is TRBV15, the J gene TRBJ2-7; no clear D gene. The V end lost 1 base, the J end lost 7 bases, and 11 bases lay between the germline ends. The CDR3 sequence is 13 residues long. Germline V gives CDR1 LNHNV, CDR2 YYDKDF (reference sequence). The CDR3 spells CATSRVRSEEQYF. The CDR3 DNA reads TGTGCCACCAGCAGAGTACGGTCGGAGGAGCAGTACTTC.

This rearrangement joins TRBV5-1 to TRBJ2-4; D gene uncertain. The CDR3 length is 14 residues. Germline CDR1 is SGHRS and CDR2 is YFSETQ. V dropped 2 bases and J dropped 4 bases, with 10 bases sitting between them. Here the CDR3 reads CASSFPLLKNIQYF. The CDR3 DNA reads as TGCGCCAGCAGCTTCCCACTCCTAAAAAACATTCAGTACTTC.

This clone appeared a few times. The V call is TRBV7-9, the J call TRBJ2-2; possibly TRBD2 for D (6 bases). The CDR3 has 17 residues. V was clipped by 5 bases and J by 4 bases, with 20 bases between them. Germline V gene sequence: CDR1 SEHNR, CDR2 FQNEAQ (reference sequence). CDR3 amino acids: CASSPTLVGRSTGELFF. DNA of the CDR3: TGTGCCAGCAGCCCGACCCTGGTTGGGAGGAGCACCGGGGAGCTGTTTTTT.

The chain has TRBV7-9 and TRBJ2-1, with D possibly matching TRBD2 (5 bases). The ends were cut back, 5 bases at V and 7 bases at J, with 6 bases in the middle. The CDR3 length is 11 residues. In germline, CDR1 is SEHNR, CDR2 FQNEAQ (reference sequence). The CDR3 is CASSRGNEQFF. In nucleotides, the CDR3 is TGTGCCAGCAGCCGAGGGAATGAGCAGTTCTTC. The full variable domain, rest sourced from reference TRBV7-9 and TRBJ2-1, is DTGVSQNPRHKITKRGQNVTFRCDPISEHNRLYWYRQTLGQGPEFLTYFQNEAQLEKSRLLSDRFSAERPKGSFSTLEIQRTEQGDSAMYLCASSRGNEQFFGPGTRLTVL.

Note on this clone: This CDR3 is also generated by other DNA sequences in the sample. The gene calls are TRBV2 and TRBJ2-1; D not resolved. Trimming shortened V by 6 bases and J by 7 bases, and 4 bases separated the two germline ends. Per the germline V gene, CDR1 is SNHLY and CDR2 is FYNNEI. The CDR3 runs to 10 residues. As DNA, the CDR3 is TGTGCCAGCAGAGGGAATGAGCAGTTCTTC. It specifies CASRGNEQFF.

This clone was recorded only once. CDR3 in amino acids: CASSVSRGTNTEAFF. DNA of the CDR3: TGTGCCAGCAGCGTATCCCGGGGAACGAACACTGAAGCTTTCTTT. This sequence joins TRBV9 and TRBJ1-1; no reliable D call. Germline V gives CDR1 SGDLS, CDR2 YYNGEE. V was shortened by 1 base and J by 1 base, with 11 bases between the two germline ends. CDR3 length: 15 residues.

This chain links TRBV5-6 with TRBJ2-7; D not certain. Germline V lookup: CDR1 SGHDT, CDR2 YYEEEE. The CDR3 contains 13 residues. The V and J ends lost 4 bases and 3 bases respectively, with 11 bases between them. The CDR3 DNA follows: TGTGCCAGCAGCGTCGGTGCTAACTACGAGCAGTACTTC. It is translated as CASSVGANYEQYF.

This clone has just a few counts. The DNA of the CDR3 is TGCAGCGTCTTCAGTAACTATGGCTACACCTTC. It is translated as CSVFSNYGYTF. The gene calls are TRBV29-1 and TRBJ1-2; D gene unclear. The CDR3 spans 11 residues. The germline CDR1 and CDR2 sequences are SQVTM and ANQGSEA. The V end was cut by 6 bases, the J end by 1 base, with 6 bases between.

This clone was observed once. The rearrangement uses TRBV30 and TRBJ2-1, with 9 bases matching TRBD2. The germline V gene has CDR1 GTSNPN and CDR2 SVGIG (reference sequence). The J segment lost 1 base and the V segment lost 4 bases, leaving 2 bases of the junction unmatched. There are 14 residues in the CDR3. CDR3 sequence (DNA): TGTGCCTGGACTAGCGGGGAATCCTACAATGAGCAGTTCTTC. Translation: CAWTSGESYNEQFF.

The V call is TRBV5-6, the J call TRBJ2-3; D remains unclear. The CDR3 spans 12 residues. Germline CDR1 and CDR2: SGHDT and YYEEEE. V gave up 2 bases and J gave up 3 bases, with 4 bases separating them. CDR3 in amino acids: CASSFATDTQYF. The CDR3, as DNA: TGTGCCAGCAGCTTCGCGACAGATACGCAGTATTTT.

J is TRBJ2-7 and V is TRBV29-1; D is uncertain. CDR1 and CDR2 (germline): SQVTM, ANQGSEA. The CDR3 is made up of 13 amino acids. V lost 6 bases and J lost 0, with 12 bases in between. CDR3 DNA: TGCAGCGTACGACGGAAAAGCTCCTACGAGCAGTACTTC. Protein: CSVRRKSSYEQYF.